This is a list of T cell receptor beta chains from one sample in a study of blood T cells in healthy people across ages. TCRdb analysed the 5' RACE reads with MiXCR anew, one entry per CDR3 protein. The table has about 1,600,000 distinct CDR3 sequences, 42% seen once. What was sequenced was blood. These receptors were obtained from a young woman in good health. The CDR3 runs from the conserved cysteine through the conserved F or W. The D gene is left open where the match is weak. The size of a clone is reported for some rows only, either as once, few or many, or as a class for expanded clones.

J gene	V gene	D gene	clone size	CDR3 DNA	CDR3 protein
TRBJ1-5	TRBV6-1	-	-	TGTGCCAGCAGTGAGGGGACCCATAGCAATCAGCCCCAGCATTTT	CASSEGTHSNQPQHF
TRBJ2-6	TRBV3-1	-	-	TGTGCCAGCAGCCAAGATTCCTTGTGGGGATACTCTGGGGCCAACGTCCTGACTTTC	CASSQDSLWGYSGANVLTF
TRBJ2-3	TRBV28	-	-	TGTGCCAGCAGTTTATACGGTTCGGATACGCAGTATTTT	CASSLYGSDTQYF
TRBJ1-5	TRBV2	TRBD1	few	TGTGCCAGCGGGACAGGGGGAGCTCAGCCCCAGCATTTT	CASGTGGAQPQHF
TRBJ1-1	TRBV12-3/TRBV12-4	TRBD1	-	TGTGCCAGCAGCGGGACAGGGAAGGGCTCTGAAGCTTTCTTT	CASSGTGKGSEAFF
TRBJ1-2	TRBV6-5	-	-	TGTGCCACCGGGGGACACCTCTATGGCTACACCTTC	CATGGHLYGYTF
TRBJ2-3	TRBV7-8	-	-	TGTGCCAGTCGCGTGGGAGTAACGCCGGATACGCAGTATTTT	CASRVGVTPDTQYF
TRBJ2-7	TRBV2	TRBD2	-	TGTGCCAGCCTCGGTCGGGGGGGAGCCCACGAGCAGTACTTC	CASLGRGGAHEQYF
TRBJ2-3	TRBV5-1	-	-	TGTGCCAGCAGTTTAGTGGGCAGCGGCACAGATACGCAGTATTTT	CASSLVGSGTDTQYF
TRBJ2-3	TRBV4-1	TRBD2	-	TGCGCCAGCAGCCAAGAAAGGTCTAGCGGGGGCACAGATACGCAGTATTTT	CASSQERSSGGTDTQYF
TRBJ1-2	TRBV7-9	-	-	TGTGCCAGCAGTCCCCAGGGACTGCCCTATGGCTACACCTTC	CASSPQGLPYGYTF
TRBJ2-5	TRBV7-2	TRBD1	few	TGTGCCAGCAGCGACGGGACAGGGTATAGGACCCAGTACTTC	CASSDGTGYRTQYF
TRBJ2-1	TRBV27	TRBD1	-	TGTGCCAGCAGTACGGGACAGGGGGCGCGAGAGCAGTTCTTC	CASSTGQGAREQFF
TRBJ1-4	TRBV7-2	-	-	TGTGCCAGCAGCCTGGGACAATTTGAGGAAAAACTGTTTTTT	CASSLGQFEEKLFF
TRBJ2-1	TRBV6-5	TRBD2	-	TGTGCCAGCATCAGGGGGGGACTAGCGGGAAGCAATGAGCAGTTCTTC	CASIRGGLAGSNEQFF
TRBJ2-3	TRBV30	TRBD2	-	TGTGCCTGGGGGACTAGGACAGATACGCAGTATTTT	CAWGTRTDTQYF
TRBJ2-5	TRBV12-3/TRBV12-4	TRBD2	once	TGTGCCAGCAGTTGTAGCGGGGGGACTCAAGAGACCCAGTACTTC	CASSCSGGTQETQYF
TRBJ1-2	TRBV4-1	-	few	TGCGCCAGCAGCCAAGATCGGTCAGGAACCTATGGCTACACCTTC	CASSQDRSGTYGYTF
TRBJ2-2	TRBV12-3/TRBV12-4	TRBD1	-	TGTGCCAGCAGTTCCTTAACCGGGACAGGGGTGACCGGGGAGCTGTTTTTT	CASSSLTGTGVTGELFF
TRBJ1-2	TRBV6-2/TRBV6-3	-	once	TGTGCCAGCAGTTACACCCAACCAGGGGCTACTAACTATGGCTACACCTTC	CASSYTQPGATNYGYTF
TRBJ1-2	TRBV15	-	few	TGTGCCACCAGCAGCCCGAGGACAGAAGCTAACTATGGCTACACCTTC	CATSSPRTEANYGYTF
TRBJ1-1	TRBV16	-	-	TGTGCCAGCAGCCACGGGCGCACTGAAGCTTTCTTT	CASSHGRTEAFF
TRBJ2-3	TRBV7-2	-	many	TGTGCCAGCAGCTTTTCGAGGGGAACAGATACGCAGTATTTT	CASSFSRGTDTQYF
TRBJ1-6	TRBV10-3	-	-	TGTGCCATCAGTGAGTCGATGCAGGGGACTAATTCACCCCTCCACTTT	CAISESMQGTNSPLHF
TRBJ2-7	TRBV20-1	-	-	TGCAGTGCTAGAGGAGGCGGGGTAAGCGACGAGCAGTACTTC	CSARGGGVSDEQYF
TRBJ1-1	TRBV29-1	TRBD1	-	TGCAGCGTTGAAGACGGTAGGGGGCCGCGAAGCACTGAAGCTTTCTTT	CSVEDGRGPRSTEAFF
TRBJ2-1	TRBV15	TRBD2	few	TGTGCCACCAGCAGAGCTCGGTGGGGGGGGAATGAGCAGTTCTTC	CATSRARWGGNEQFF
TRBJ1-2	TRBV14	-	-	TGTGCCAGCAGCGCCCCAGGCTGGGGCTATGGCTACACCTTC	CASSAPGWGYGYTF
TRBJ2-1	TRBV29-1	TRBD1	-	TGCAGCGTTGTAGGACAGGGTCACAGTGAGCAGTTCTTC	CSVVGQGHSEQFF
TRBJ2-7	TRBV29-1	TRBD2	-	TGCAGCGTTTGTCTTCATAGCGGGACCTACGAGCAGTACTTC	CSVCLHSGTYEQYF
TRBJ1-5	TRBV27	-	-	TGTGCCAGCGGGCTGCGACCGGGGGAGGGGACTAGCAATCAGCCCCAGCATTTT	CASGLRPGEGTSNQPQHF
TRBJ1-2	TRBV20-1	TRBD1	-	TGCAGTGCCCGGGAGGGGGCGAAGTATGGCTACACCTTC	CSAREGAKYGYTF
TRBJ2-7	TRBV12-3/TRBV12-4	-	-	TGTGCCAGCAGTTGGACGTGGGCCAACAATGAGCAGTACTTC	CASSWTWANNEQYF
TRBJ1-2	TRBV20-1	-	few	TGCAGTGCCCAGGGAGGCAGCAACTTCTATGGCTACACCTTC	CSAQGGSNFYGYTF
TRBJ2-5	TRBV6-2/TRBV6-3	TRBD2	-	TGTGCCAGCAGTCCCCCCCTAGCGGGGGCCCGCAGGGCCCAGTACTTC	CASSPPLAGARRAQYF
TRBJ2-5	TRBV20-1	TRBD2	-	TGCAGCCAGCGGGGGGGGCGCGGGGAGACCCAGTACTTC	CSQRGGRGETQYF
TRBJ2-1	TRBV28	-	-	TGTGCCAGCAGTCCCCCCCCAGGGGACCCCTACAATGAGCAGTTCTTC	CASSPPPGDPYNEQFF
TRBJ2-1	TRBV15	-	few	TGTGCCACCAGCAGCTCCGGGACCCCGGGTGGCAATGAGCAGTTCTTC	CATSSSGTPGGNEQFF
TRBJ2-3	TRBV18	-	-	TGTGCCAGCTCACCACCCACAGCAGATACGCAGTATTTT	CASSPPTADTQYF
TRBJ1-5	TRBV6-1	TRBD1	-	TGTGCCACCAACCGGGACAGGGGTCAGCCCCAGCATTTT	CATNRDRGQPQHF
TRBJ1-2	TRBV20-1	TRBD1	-	TGCAGTGCTAACGACGACAGGGCCTATGGCTACACCTTC	CSANDDRAYGYTF
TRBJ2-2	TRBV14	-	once	TGTGCCAGCAGCCAACTGGGGGAGTACACCGGGGAGCTGTTTTTT	CASSQLGEYTGELFF
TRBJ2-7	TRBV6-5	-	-	TGTGCCAGCAGTTTGGACGGTGGGCTCGAGCAGTACTTC	CASSLDGGLEQYF
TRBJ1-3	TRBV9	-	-	TGTGCCAGCAGCCCCCGGCAGGGCCTCTCTGGAAACACCATATATTTT	CASSPRQGLSGNTIYF
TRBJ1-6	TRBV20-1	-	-	TGCAGTGCTAGAGCGGTGGGTTATAACTCACCCCTCCACTTT	CSARAVGYNSPLHF
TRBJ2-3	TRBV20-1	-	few	TGCAGTGCTAGCGGGAAGGCAGGGGCTGTCGCAGATACGCAGTATTTT	CSASGKAGAVADTQYF
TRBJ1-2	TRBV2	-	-	TGTGCCAGCCTCGAGGAGCCGGGCTATGGCTACACCTTC	CASLEEPGYGYTF
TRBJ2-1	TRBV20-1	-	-	TGCAGTGTGAGCGTCCTACCGGCGGAGTCCTACAATGAGCAGTTCTTC	CSVSVLPAESYNEQFF
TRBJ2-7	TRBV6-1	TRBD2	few	TGTGCCAGCACCCCAGCGGCGGGGGACCCATCCTACGAGCAGTACTTC	CASTPAAGDPSYEQYF
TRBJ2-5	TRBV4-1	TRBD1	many	TGCGCCAGCAGGACCGGGACAGGGAGCTCTGTAGAGACCCAGTACTTC	CASRTGTGSSVETQYF
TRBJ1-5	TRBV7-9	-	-	TGTGCCAGCAGTCCGGTGGTGGGGAATCAGCCCCAGCATTTT	CASSPVVGNQPQHF
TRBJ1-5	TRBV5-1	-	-	TGCGCCAGCAGCTTGGGCTCTTCGGGGGGCGGACAGCCCCAGCATTTT	CASSLGSSGGGQPQHF
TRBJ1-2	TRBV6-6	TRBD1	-	TGTGCCAGCAGTCCCGGGACAGCCGCCGCGGGCTACACCTTC	CASSPGTAAAGYTF
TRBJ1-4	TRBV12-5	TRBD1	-	TGTGCTAGTGGTTTGGTCGCTGGGGGACAGGGGGCAGACGATGAAAAACTGTTTTTT	CASGLVAGGQGADDEKLFF
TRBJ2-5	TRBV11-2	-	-	TGTGCCAGCAACCCCGGGGGGACCCAGTACTTC	CASNPGGTQYF
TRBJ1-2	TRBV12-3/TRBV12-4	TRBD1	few	TGTGCCAGCAGTTGGGGGACAGGGGGCGCGGATGGCTACACCTTC	CASSWGTGGADGYTF
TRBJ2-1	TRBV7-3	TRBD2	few	TGTGCCAGCAGCTTAGGACTAGCCGGCCCGCCTGAGCAGTTCTTC	CASSLGLAGPPEQFF
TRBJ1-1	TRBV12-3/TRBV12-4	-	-	TGTGCCAGCAGTTGGGTGACCAACGGTGAAGCTTTCTTT	CASSWVTNGEAFF
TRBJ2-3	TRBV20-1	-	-	TGCAGTGACGGGCGAGTCACAGATACGCAGTATTTT	CSDGRVTDTQYF
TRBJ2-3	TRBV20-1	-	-	TGCAGTGCCAGGACCCCTAGCACAGATACGCAGTATTTT	CSARTPSTDTQYF